These T cell receptor beta chains were read from a single sample in a study of T-cell reconstitution after alpha-beta-depleted transplantation in children. TCRdb passed the PCR reads through MiXCR, listing each CDR3 protein once. The sample includes about 400,000 distinct CDR3 sequences, around 21% of them seen just once. Sequenced material: PBMCs from the stem cell graft donor, taken from the stem cell graft. The source is a human donor who donated a stem cell graft to a child with acute myeloid leukemia. Both conserved end residues are part of each CDR3. A D gene is named only where the DNA matches it firmly. The size of a clone is reported for some rows only, either as once, few or many, or as a class for expanded clones.

V gene: TRBV12-3/TRBV12-4
J gene: TRBJ2-1
clone size: many
D gene: TRBD2
CDR3 protein: CASSSGLAGVAGEQFF
CDR3 DNA: TGTGCCAGCAGTTCGGGACTAGCGGGAGTAGCCGGTGAGCAGTTCTTC

V gene: TRBV12-3/TRBV12-4
J gene: TRBJ2-1
clone size: many
D gene: TRBD2
CDR3 protein: CASSGGTSGSLRNEQFF
CDR3 DNA: TGTGCCAGCAGTGGCGGCACTAGCGGGAGTCTCCGCAATGAGCAGTTCTTC

V gene: TRBV20-1
J gene: TRBJ2-1
clone size: .
D gene: .
CDR3 protein: CSARDNVNEQFF
CDR3 DNA: TGCAGTGCTAGAGATAACGTCAATGAGCAGTTCTTC

V gene: TRBV6-1
J gene: TRBJ1-2
clone size: few
D gene: .
CDR3 protein: CASRLTMATGYGYTF
CDR3 DNA: TGTGCCAGCAGGCTAACTATGGCGACTGGCTATGGCTACACCTTC

V gene: TRBV5-6
J gene: TRBJ2-3
clone size: many
D gene: TRBD2
CDR3 protein: CASSLPTIDTGGPPQYF
CDR3 DNA: TGTGCCAGCAGCTTGCCAACTATTGATACGGGAGGGCCGCCGCAGTATTTT

V gene: TRBV27
J gene: TRBJ2-5
clone size: once
D gene: TRBD2
CDR3 protein: CASSKGSGRAGETQYF
CDR3 DNA: TGTGCCAGCAGTAAAGGAAGCGGGAGGGCCGGGGAGACCCAGTACTTC

V gene: TRBV20-1
J gene: TRBJ2-6
clone size: few
D gene: TRBD1
CDR3 protein: CSARDPYQGASSGANVLTF
CDR3 DNA: TGCAGTGCTAGAGACCCCTATCAGGGGGCCTCATCTGGGGCCAACGTCCTGACTTTC

V gene: TRBV28
J gene: TRBJ2-7
clone size: few
D gene: TRBD1
CDR3 protein: CASSQQGSSYEQYF
CDR3 DNA: TGTGCCAGCAGCCAACAGGGGAGCTCCTACGAGCAGTACTTC

V gene: TRBV29-1
J gene: TRBJ1-4
clone size: .
D gene: .
CDR3 protein: CSVEDPQGTNEKLFF
CDR3 DNA: TGCAGCGTTGAAGATCCGCAGGGAACTAATGAAAAACTGTTTTTT

V gene: TRBV12-3/TRBV12-4
J gene: TRBJ2-1
clone size: .
D gene: TRBD2
CDR3 protein: CASSPDAGLAVSYNEQFF
CDR3 DNA: TGTGCCAGCAGTCCCGACGCGGGACTAGCGGTATCCTACAATGAGCAGTTCTTC

V gene: TRBV5-1
J gene: TRBJ2-7
clone size: .
D gene: .
CDR3 protein: CASSFAGTVYYEQYF
CDR3 DNA: TGCGCCAGCAGCTTCGCGGGGACAGTTTACTACGAGCAGTACTTC

V gene: TRBV7-2
J gene: TRBJ2-7
clone size: .
D gene: TRBD2
CDR3 protein: CASSSGLASTYEQYF
CDR3 DNA: TGTGCCAGCAGCTCCGGACTAGCCAGCACCTACGAGCAGTACTTC

V gene: TRBV5-1
J gene: TRBJ2-5
clone size: .
D gene: TRBD2
CDR3 protein: CASSLHLAGGPETQYF
CDR3 DNA: TGCGCCAGCAGCTTGCATCTAGCGGGAGGACCGGAGACCCAGTACTTC

V gene: TRBV9
J gene: TRBJ2-1
clone size: few
D gene: TRBD2
CDR3 protein: CASSAQPAGEGEQFF
CDR3 DNA: TGTGCCAGCAGCGCACAGCCAGCGGGAGAGGGTGAGCAGTTCTTC

V gene: TRBV2
J gene: TRBJ2-7
clone size: .
D gene: .
CDR3 protein: CASSEALRVGEQYF
CDR3 DNA: TGTGCCAGCAGTGAAGCGCTTAGGGTGGGCGAGCAGTACTTC

V gene: TRBV12-3/TRBV12-4
J gene: TRBJ2-3
clone size: .
D gene: .
CDR3 protein: CASSLVSGDTQYF
CDR3 DNA: TGTGCCAGCAGTTTAGTATCCGGGGATACGCAGTATTTT

V gene: TRBV20-1
J gene: TRBJ2-4
clone size: .
D gene: .
CDR3 protein: CSARVGDIQYF
CDR3 DNA: TGCAGTGCTAGAGTAGGGGACATTCAGTACTTC

V gene: TRBV29-1
J gene: TRBJ2-1
clone size: .
D gene: TRBD2
CDR3 protein: CSVVSSGSSYEQFF
CDR3 DNA: TGCAGCGTTGTGTCGAGCGGGAGTTCGTATGAGCAGTTCTTC

V gene: TRBV7-2
J gene: TRBJ2-1
clone size: .
D gene: TRBD2
CDR3 protein: CASSFLAEKFF
CDR3 DNA: TGTGCCAGCAGCTTTCTAGCGGAGAAGTTCTTC

V gene: TRBV2
J gene: TRBJ2-7
clone size: .
D gene: .
CDR3 protein: CASRAGLEPEQYF
CDR3 DNA: TGTGCCAGCAGGGCCGGTCTAGAGCCCGAGCAGTACTTC

V gene: TRBV29-1
J gene: TRBJ2-7
clone size: .
D gene: TRBD2
CDR3 protein: CSVGPGLAGGPYEQYF
CDR3 DNA: TGCAGCGTTGGCCCTGGACTAGCGGGAGGGCCCTACGAGCAGTACTTC

V gene: TRBV30
J gene: TRBJ1-1
clone size: few
D gene: .
CDR3 protein: CAWDIGQPEAFF
CDR3 DNA: TGTGCCTGGGACATCGGACAGCCTGAAGCTTTCTTT

V gene: TRBV20-1
J gene: TRBJ2-1
clone size: .
D gene: TRBD2
CDR3 protein: CSARVGGRAGNEQFF
CDR3 DNA: TGCAGTGCTAGGGTCGGCGGGAGGGCCGGCAATGAGCAGTTCTTC

V gene: TRBV28
J gene: TRBJ2-1
clone size: .
D gene: TRBD2
CDR3 protein: CASSSPSGSGYEQFF
CDR3 DNA: TGTGCCAGCAGTTCCCCTAGCGGGAGCGGTTATGAGCAGTTCTTC

V gene: TRBV2
J gene: TRBJ2-2
clone size: many
D gene: .
CDR3 protein: CASSDPQTGVTGELFF
CDR3 DNA: TGTGCCAGCAGTGATCCCCAAACGGGAGTTACCGGGGAGCTGTTTTTT

V gene: TRBV12-3/TRBV12-4
J gene: TRBJ2-1
clone size: many
D gene: .
CDR3 protein: CASSLGPPGEQFF
CDR3 DNA: TGTGCCAGCAGTTTAGGGCCCCCGGGTGAGCAGTTCTTC

V gene: TRBV13
J gene: TRBJ1-1
clone size: many
D gene: TRBD1
CDR3 protein: CASSPRTGVTEAFF
CDR3 DNA: TGTGCCAGCAGCCCCCGGACAGGGGTGACTGAAGCTTTCTTT

V gene: TRBV12-3/TRBV12-4
J gene: TRBJ1-6
clone size: many
D gene: .
CDR3 protein: CASSFPGEPLHF
CDR3 DNA: TGTGCCAGCAGTTTTCCCGGTGAACCCCTCCACTTT

V gene: TRBV29-1
J gene: TRBJ2-7
clone size: many
D gene: .
CDR3 protein: CSVVGWGKGYEQYF
CDR3 DNA: TGCAGCGTTGTCGGCTGGGGGAAAGGCTACGAGCAGTACTTC

V gene: TRBV29-1
J gene: TRBJ2-1
clone size: many
D gene: .
CDR3 protein: CSAGVSRGNEQFF
CDR3 DNA: TGCAGCGCGGGAGTCTCCCGCGGAAATGAGCAGTTCTTC

V gene: TRBV18
J gene: TRBJ2-1
clone size: .
D gene: TRBD2
CDR3 protein: CASSPPNSGSLSYNEQFF
CDR3 DNA: TGTGCCAGCTCACCACCGAATAGCGGGAGCCTCTCCTACAATGAGCAGTTCTTC

V gene: TRBV20-1
J gene: TRBJ2-3
clone size: .
D gene: TRBD2
CDR3 protein: CSASGAGGTDTQYF
CDR3 DNA: TGCAGTGCTAGTGGAGCGGGAGGCACAGATACGCAGTATTTT

V gene: TRBV15
J gene: TRBJ2-1
clone size: .
D gene: TRBD2
CDR3 protein: CATSPLAGAGNEQFF
CDR3 DNA: TGTGCCACCAGCCCACTAGCGGGAGCGGGCAATGAGCAGTTCTTC

V gene: TRBV20-1
J gene: TRBJ2-1
clone size: few
D gene: TRBD2
CDR3 protein: CSARGLAGGSSYNEQFF
CDR3 DNA: TGCAGTGCTAGGGGACTAGCGGGAGGGAGCTCCTACAATGAGCAGTTCTTC

V gene: TRBV4-2
J gene: TRBJ2-1
clone size: once
D gene: TRBD2
CDR3 protein: CASSPQFSSGPSSYNEQFF
CDR3 DNA: TGTGCCAGCAGCCCCCAGTTTTCTAGCGGCCCCTCTTCCTACAATGAGCAGTTCTTC

V gene: TRBV29-1
J gene: TRBJ2-7
clone size: few
D gene: .
CDR3 protein: CSVEPVPYEQYF
CDR3 DNA: TGCAGCGTTGAACCAGTCCCCTACGAGCAGTACTTC

V gene: TRBV9
J gene: TRBJ2-5
clone size: .
D gene: .
CDR3 protein: CASSVNENQETQYF
CDR3 DNA: TGTGCCAGCAGCGTGAACGAAAACCAAGAGACCCAGTACTTC

V gene: TRBV10-3
J gene: TRBJ1-1
clone size: few
D gene: .
CDR3 protein: CAIRSEVLAFF
CDR3 DNA: TGTGCCATCAGGAGTGAGGTTCTCGCTTTCTTT

V gene: TRBV14
J gene: TRBJ1-1
clone size: .
D gene: .
CDR3 protein: CASSPVGVVAEAFF
CDR3 DNA: TGTGCCAGCAGCCCAGTGGGCGTAGTAGCTGAAGCTTTCTTT

V gene: TRBV12-3/TRBV12-4
J gene: TRBJ2-1
clone size: many
D gene: .
CDR3 protein: CASSPAPGPRGDEQFF
CDR3 DNA: TGTGCCAGCAGTCCCGCCCCGGGACCCCGTGGCGATGAGCAGTTCTTC

V gene: TRBV7-6
J gene: TRBJ1-3
clone size: .
D gene: .
CDR3 protein: CASSLVTPGTGNTIYF
CDR3 DNA: TGTGCCAGCAGCTTAGTCACCCCGGGAACTGGAAACACCATATATTTT

V gene: TRBV4-2
J gene: TRBJ2-7
clone size: few
D gene: .
CDR3 protein: CASSQGLNTYEQYF
CDR3 DNA: TGTGCCAGCAGCCAAGGACTAAACACCTACGAGCAGTACTTC

V gene: TRBV9
J gene: TRBJ2-7
clone size: .
D gene: TRBD1
CDR3 protein: CASSPGTGWYEQYF
CDR3 DNA: TGTGCCAGCAGCCCCGGGACAGGGTGGTACGAGCAGTACTTC